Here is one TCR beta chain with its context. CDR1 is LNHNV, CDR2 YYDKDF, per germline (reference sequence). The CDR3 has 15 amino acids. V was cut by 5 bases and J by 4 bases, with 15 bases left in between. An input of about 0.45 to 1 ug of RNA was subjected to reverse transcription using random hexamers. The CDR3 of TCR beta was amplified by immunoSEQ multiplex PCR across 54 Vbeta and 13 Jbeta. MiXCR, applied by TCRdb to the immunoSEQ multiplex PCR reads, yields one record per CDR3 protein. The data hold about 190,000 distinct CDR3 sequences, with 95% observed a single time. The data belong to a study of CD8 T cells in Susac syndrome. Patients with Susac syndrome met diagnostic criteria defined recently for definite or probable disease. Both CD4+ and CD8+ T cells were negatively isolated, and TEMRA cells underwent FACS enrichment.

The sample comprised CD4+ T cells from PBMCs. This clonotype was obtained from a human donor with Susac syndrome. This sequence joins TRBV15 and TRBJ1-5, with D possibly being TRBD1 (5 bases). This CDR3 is CATSGAGTHNQPQHF. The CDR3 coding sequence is TGTGCCACCAGCGGAGCCGGGACCCATAATCAGCCCCAGCATTTT.